This is a list of T cell receptor beta chains from one sample in a study of cytomegalovirus exposure and HLA in healthy donors. Sequenced by immunoSEQ multiplex PCR; TCRdb stores in-frame clones only, minus some. In the table there are 220,000 or so clones, roughly 70% of which are singletons. The specimen sequenced was PBMCs. The receptors here all came from a woman aged 30 to 39 in good health and CMV-seronegative. Both conserved end residues are part of each CDR3. A D gene is named only where the DNA matches it firmly. Only some rows state a clone size, as once, few, many or a class for expanded clones.

v_gene	j_gene	abundance	d_gene	CDR3aa	CDR3nt
TRBV6-6	TRBJ1-1	few	NA	CASSYPRITEAFF	TGTGCCAGCAGTTACCCGAGGATCACTGAAGCTTTCTTT
TRBV5-1	TRBJ2-5	NA	NA	CASSLATVQETQYF	TGCGCCAGCAGCTTGGCTACCGTCCAAGAGACCCAGTACTTC
TRBV7-3	TRBJ2-3	few	NA	CASSSGAGDSTDTQYF	TGTGCCAGCAGCTCCGGGGCAGGGGATAGTACAGATACGCAGTATTTT
TRBV5-6	TRBJ1-6	NA	NA	CASSLDRERNSPLHF	TGTGCCAGCAGCTTGGACAGGGAGAGGAATTCACCCCTCCACTTT
TRBV5-1	TRBJ1-2	NA	NA	CASSFENGYTF	TGTGCCAGCAGCTTCGAGAATGGCTACACCTTC
TRBV7-9	TRBJ2-5	NA	NA	CSSSLAAGETQYF	TGTTCCAGCAGCTTAGCCGCGGGGGAGACCCAGTACTTC
TRBV2	TRBJ2-2	NA	NA	CASRAGKNTGELFF	TGTGCCAGCAGGGCGGGGAAGAACACCGGGGAGCTGTTTTTT
TRBV6-6	TRBJ2-7	NA	TRBD2	CASSYRSSGGIYEQYF	TGTGCCAGCAGTTACCGGAGTAGCGGGGGAATATACGAGCAGTACTTC
TRBV7-7	TRBJ2-2	NA	NA	CASSPRRLRNTGELFF	TGTGCTAGCAGCCCCCGCAGGCTTCGGAACACCGGGGAGCTGTTTTTT
TRBV7-9	TRBJ2-7	NA	NA	CSSSVQGYEQYF	TGTTCCAGCAGCGTACAGGGATACGAGCAGTACTTC
TRBV23-1	TRBJ1-4	NA	NA	CASSSGTITFNEKLFF	TGCGCCAGCAGCTCCGGGACTATAACCTTTAATGAAAAACTGTTTTTT
TRBV6-5	TRBJ2-2	NA	NA	CASSYPLTGELFF	TGTGCCAGCAGTTACCCCCTCACCGGGGAGCTGTTTTTT
TRBV7-2	TRBJ2-2	NA	TRBD2	CASPQEGRGAGGELFF	TGTGCCAGCCCTCAAGAAGGGCGGGGGGCAGGCGGGGAGCTGTTTTTT
TRBV10-3	TRBJ2-2	NA	TRBD1	CAISGPGQGRTGELFF	TGTGCCATCAGTGGGCCGGGACAGGGACGAACCGGGGAGCTGTTTTTT
TRBV2	TRBJ1-1	NA	NA	CASSEVRGERGLHTEAFF	TGTGCCAGCAGTGAGGTCCGCGGCGAGCGGGGACTGCACACTGAAGCTTTCTTT
TRBV6-5	TRBJ2-1	NA	NA	CASSAGLSLNEQFF	TGTGCCAGCAGCGCGGGACTTTCGCTCAATGAGCAGTTCTTC
TRBV6-1	TRBJ2-1	NA	TRBD1	CASTDRSNEQFF	TGTGCCAGCACGGACAGGTCGAATGAGCAGTTCTTC
TRBV5-1	TRBJ1-2	NA	NA	CASSHQTSGDGYTF	TGCGCCAGCAGCCATCAGACGTCGGGGGATGGCTACACCTTC
TRBV6-5	TRBJ2-3	NA	NA	CASSKGHSSTDTQYF	TGTGCCAGCAGTAAAGGTCACAGTTCCACAGATACGCAGTATTTT
TRBV19	TRBJ2-1	NA	TRBD1	CASGTGPQYNEQFF	TGTGCCAGTGGGACAGGTCCTCAGTACAATGAGCAGTTCTTC
TRBV6-5	TRBJ2-7	few	NA	CASGQVYEQYF	TGTGCCAGCGGGCAAGTCTACGAGCAGTACTTC
TRBV2	TRBJ1-5	NA	NA	CASRRGRESANQPQHF	TGTGCCAGCAGACGGGGTAGGGAGTCTGCCAATCAGCCCCAGCATTTT
TRBV5-1	TRBJ2-7	few	NA	CASSGGLSYEQYF	TGCGCCAGCAGCGGTGGCCTTTCCTACGAGCAGTACTTC
TRBV4-1	TRBJ2-3	once	TRBD1	CASSQHRDSSTDTQYF	TGCGCCAGCAGCCAACACCGGGACAGTAGCACAGATACGCAGTATTTT
TRBV30	TRBJ1-1	NA	TRBD1	CAWSDLPGQGKTEAFF	TGTGCCTGGAGTGATTTACCGGGACAGGGGAAAACTGAAGCTTTCTTT
TRBV7-6	TRBJ1-1	NA	NA	CASSSEPNTEAFF	TGTGCCAGCAGCTCGGAGCCGAACACTGAAGCTTTCTTT
TRBV6-5	TRBJ1-1	NA	NA	CASSYLGGRTEAFF	TGTGCCAGCAGTTACCTGGGGGGTAGGACTGAAGCTTTCTTT
TRBV6-5	TRBJ2-5	NA	TRBD1	CASSYFGQGQETQYF	TGTGCCAGCAGTTACTTCGGACAGGGCCAAGAGACCCAGTACTTC
TRBV4-2	TRBJ1-2	few	NA	CASSQVQVTYGYTF	TGTGCCAGCAGCCAAGTCCAGGTCACCTATGGCTACACCTTC
TRBV6-4	TRBJ2-7	NA	NA	CASSVCCDSYSYEQYF	TGTGCCAGCAGTGTCTGTTGTGACTCTTACTCCTACGAGCAGTACTTC
TRBV5-6	TRBJ2-7	few	NA	CASSFGLGQGRGNEQYF	TGTGCCAGCAGCTTTGGTCTTGGGCAGGGACGGGGGAACGAGCAGTACTTC